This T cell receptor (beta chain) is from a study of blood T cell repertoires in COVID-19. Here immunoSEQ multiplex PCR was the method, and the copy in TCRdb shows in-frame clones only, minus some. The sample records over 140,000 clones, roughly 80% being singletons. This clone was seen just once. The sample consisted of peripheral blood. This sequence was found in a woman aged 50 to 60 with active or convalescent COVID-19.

The CDR3: CASSLDRGAGYTF. The CDR3 DNA is TGTGCCAGCAGCCTAGACAGGGGCGCTGGCTACACCTTC. J is TRBJ1-2 and V is TRBV6-2 or TRBV6-3, with 8 bases that match TRBD1. Trimming took 6 bases from V and 7 from J; bases not matched to a gene: 7. Per the germline V gene, CDR1 is MNHEY and CDR2 is SVGEGT. CDR3 length: 13 residues.